These 16 T cell receptor beta chains came from one sample sequenced in a study of blood T cell repertoires in COVID-19. TCRdb keeps only in-frame clones here, not all; method: immunoSEQ multiplex PCR. The sample lists approximately 110,000 clones, around 83% occurring once. What was sequenced was peripheral blood. These receptors were collected from a man aged 40-55 years with acute or convalescent COVID-19.

V gene TRBV7-9 combines with J gene TRBJ2-2, with D possibly matching TRBD1 (6 bases). V lost 5 bases and J 1 base, leaving 14 bases between the germline ends. The CDR3 is made up of 16 amino acids. Germline V CDR1 and CDR2: SEHNR, FQNEAQ (reference sequence). The CDR3 region has the DNA TGTGCCAGCAGCGTACGGGACATCCTGAACACCGGGGAGCTGTTTTTT. Translating gives CASSVRDILNTGELFF.

V and J are TRBV13 and TRBJ2-2; TRBD1 matches at 9 bases. The CDR3 totals 17 residues. The trim removed 1 base at V and 4 bases at J, leaving 7 bases unmatched. Germline V gives CDR1 PRHDT, CDR2 FYEKMQ (reference sequence). The chain's CDR3 is CASSLERGQGATGELFF. The CDR3, as DNA: TGTGCCAGCAGCTTAGAACGGGGACAGGGTGCCACCGGGGAGCTGTTTTTT.

CDR3: CASSLQGTNEKLFF. The CDR3 nucleotides are TGTGCCAGCAGCTTACAGGGAACTAATGAAAAACTGTTTTTT. This chain links TRBV7-2 with TRBJ1-4, with D possibly being TRBD1 (5 bases). With 2 bases removed from V and 1 base from J, the gap between germline ends came to 5 bases. Germline values: CDR1 SGHTA, CDR2 FQGNSA. The CDR3 covers 14 residues.

CDR3 bases: TGTGCCAGCCGGCTGACAGGAACAATCTCTGGAAACACCATATATTTT. Translation gives CASRLTGTISGNTIYF. This sequence joins TRBV19 and TRBJ1-3; D may be TRBD1 (6 bases). Germline assignment: CDR1 LNHDA and CDR2 SQIVND (reference sequence). The V and J ends lost 9 bases and 0 bases respectively, with 18 bases between them. The CDR3 spans 16 residues.

The genes are TRBV11-1 and TRBJ1-2; 9 bases are a match to TRBD1. The CDR3 length is 14 residues. V shed 4 bases, J shed 4 bases, and the junction held 4 bases outside the gene matches. Germline V gene lookup returns CDR1 SGHAT and CDR2 FQDESV (reference sequence). The CDR3 sequence: CASSSTGGFYGYTF. CDR3 sequence (DNA): TGTGCCAGCAGCTCTACAGGGGGCTTCTATGGCTACACCTTC.

The CDR3 DNA reads TGTGCCAGCAGCCCGGGAGGTGTACGGGGCACAAACACTGAAGCTTTCTTT. It yields the protein CASSPGGVRGTNTEAFF. The V call is TRBV11-3, the J call TRBJ1-1; a weak D match, TRBD1 (5 bases). The germline gives CDR1 SGHNT, CDR2 YENEEA. The CDR3 sequence is 17 residues long. V lost 5 bases, J lost 2 bases, and 21 bases lay in between.

The chain carries TRBV6-5 and TRBJ1-2, with TRBD1 identical over 9 bases. Germline V CDR1 and CDR2: MNHEY, SVGAGI. CDR3 length: 12 amino acids. The V gene end was trimmed by 6 bases and the J gene end by 10 bases; junction bases not matched to a gene: 6. CDR3 region: CASSHGTGIYTF. In DNA form, the CDR3 reads TGTGCCAGCAGCCACGGGACAGGGATCTACACCTTC.

CDR3 sequence reads: CASSRSGLAGEYYEQYF. CDR3 sequence (DNA): TGTGCCAGCAGCCGAAGCGGACTAGCGGGAGAATACTACGAGCAGTACTTC. The chain is built from TRBV6-2 or TRBV6-3 and TRBJ2-7; 13 bases line up with TRBD2. J gave up 3 bases and V 6 bases, and 11 bases lay outside the gene matches. The CDR3 runs to 17 residues. The germline V gene has CDR1 MNHEY and CDR2 SVGEGT.

The chain joins TRBV7-9 to TRBJ1-1; D possibly corresponds to TRBD1 (6 bases). This CDR3 contains 15 residues. The V end was cut by 5 bases, the J end by 10 bases, with 23 bases between. Per the germline V gene, CDR1 is SEHNR and CDR2 is FQNEAQ (reference sequence). CDR3 coding DNA: TGTGCCAGCAGCCCAGCGGGACACGGGAACGAGGGAGCTTTCTTT. It translates to CASSPAGHGNEGAFF.

The J gene is TRBJ2-5, the V gene TRBV10-2; 8 bases map to TRBD2. The CDR3 loop spans 13 amino acids. The trim removed 6 bases at V and 1 base at J, leaving 1 base unmatched. CDR1 and CDR2 (germline): WSHSY, SAAADI. CDR3 sequence: CASRTSGQETQYF. CDR3 sequence (DNA): TGCGCCAGCAGAACTAGCGGCCAAGAGACCCAGTACTTC.

The chain couples TRBV5-1 to TRBJ2-3; 12 nucleotides line up with TRBD2. Germline V gene sequence: CDR1 SGHRS, CDR2 YFSETQ. The CDR3 is 16 residues long. J was trimmed by 3 bases and V by 4 bases; bases with no gene match: 6. The chain's CDR3 is CASSPGLAGSTDTQYF. The CDR3 DNA reads TGCGCCAGCAGCCCCGGACTAGCGGGATCGACAGATACGCAGTATTTT.

CDR3 sequence: CASSGGTAEKLFF. DNA for the CDR3: TGTGCCAGCTCGGGTGGGACAGCAGAAAAACTGTTTTTT. V is TRBV18 and J is TRBJ1-4; TRBD1 matches 7 bases. The CDR3 extends over 13 amino acids. Germline-derived CDR1 and CDR2 are KGHSH and LQKENI. V lost 6 bases and J lost 8; bases outside the gene matches: 6.

This clone was seen only a few times. This rearrangement joins TRBV3-1 (or the pseudogene TRBV3-2) to TRBJ1-5; D possibly corresponds to TRBD1 (6 bases). CDR1 is LGHDT, CDR2 YNNKEL, per germline (reference sequence). V gave up 4 bases and J gave up 6 bases, with 13 bases separating them. The CDR3 totals 14 residues. The CDR3 protein is CASSRQGMGQPQHF. The CDR3 region has the DNA TGTGCCAGCAGCCGGCAGGGGATGGGTCAGCCCCAGCATTTT.

The V gene is TRBV18, the J gene TRBJ2-1; 7 bases line up with TRBD2. CDR3 length: 15 amino acids. V dropped 6 bases and J dropped 4; count of bases not matched to a gene: 9. The V gene's germline CDR1 is KGHSH and CDR2 LQKENI. The CDR3 coding sequence is TGTGCCAGCTCGTCGACTAGAGCGGGATACAATGAGCAGTTCTTC. It translates to CASSSTRAGYNEQFF.

The rearrangement joins TRBV30 to TRBJ2-1; D unresolved. V was shortened by 2 bases and J by 1 base, with 3 bases between the two germline ends. The CDR3 runs to 12 residues. The V gene's germline CDR1 is GTSNPN and CDR2 SVGIG (reference sequence). CDR3 protein: CAWSRSYNEQFF. The DNA for the CDR3 is TGTGCCTGGAGTCGGTCCTACAATGAGCAGTTCTTC.

The chain couples TRBV18 to TRBJ1-1; D not resolved. The CDR3 runs 14 residues. Germline CDR1 is KGHSH and CDR2 is LQKENI. Trimming removed 5 bases at V and 0 bases at J, with 10 bases between. The CDR3, as DNA: TGTGCCAGCTCAGCCTCGGTGATGAACACTGAAGCTTTCTTT. Protein sequence: CASSASVMNTEAFF.